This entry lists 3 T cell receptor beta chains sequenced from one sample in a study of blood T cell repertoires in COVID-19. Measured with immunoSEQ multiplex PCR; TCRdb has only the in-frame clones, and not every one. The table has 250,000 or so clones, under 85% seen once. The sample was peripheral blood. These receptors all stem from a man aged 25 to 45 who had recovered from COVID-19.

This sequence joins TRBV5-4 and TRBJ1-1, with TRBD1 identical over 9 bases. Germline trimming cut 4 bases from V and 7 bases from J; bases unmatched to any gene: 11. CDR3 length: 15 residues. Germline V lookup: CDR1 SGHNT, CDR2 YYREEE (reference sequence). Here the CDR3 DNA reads TGTGCCAGCAGCGATACTACAGGGGGCTTTGGTGAAGCTTTCTTT. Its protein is CASSDTTGGFGEAFF.

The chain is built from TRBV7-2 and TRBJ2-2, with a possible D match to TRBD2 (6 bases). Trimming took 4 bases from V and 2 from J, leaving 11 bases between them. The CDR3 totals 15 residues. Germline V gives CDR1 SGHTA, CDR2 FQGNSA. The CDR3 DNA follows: TGTGCCAGCAGCTCCTTTAGCGGTAACACCGGGGAGCTGTTTTTT. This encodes CASSSFSGNTGELFF.

The CDR3 loop is CAISESGRVGETQYF. In DNA form, the CDR3 reads TGTGCCATCAGTGAGTCCGGCAGGGTAGGAGAGACCCAGTACTTC. The chain couples TRBV10-3 to TRBJ2-5; possible D gene TRBD1, 5 bases. V lost 0 bases and J 4 bases, leaving 12 bases between the germline ends. CDR3 length equals 15 residues. The germline V gene has CDR1 ENHRY and CDR2 SYGVKD.